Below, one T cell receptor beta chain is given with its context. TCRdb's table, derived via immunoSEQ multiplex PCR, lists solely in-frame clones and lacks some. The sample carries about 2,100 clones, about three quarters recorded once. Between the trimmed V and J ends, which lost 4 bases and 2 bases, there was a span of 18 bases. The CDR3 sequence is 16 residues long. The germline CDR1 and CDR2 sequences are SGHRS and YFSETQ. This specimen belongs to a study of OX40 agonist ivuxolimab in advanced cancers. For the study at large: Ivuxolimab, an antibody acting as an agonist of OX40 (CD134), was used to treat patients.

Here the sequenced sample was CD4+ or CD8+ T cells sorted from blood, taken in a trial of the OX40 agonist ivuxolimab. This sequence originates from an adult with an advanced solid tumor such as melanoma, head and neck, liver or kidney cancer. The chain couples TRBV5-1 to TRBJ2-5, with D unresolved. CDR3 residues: CASSPIEGQDQETQYF. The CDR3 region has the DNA TGCGCCAGCAGCCCAATAGAAGGGCAGGATCAAGAGACCCAGTACTTC. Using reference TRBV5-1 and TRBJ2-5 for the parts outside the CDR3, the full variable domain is KAGVTQTPRYLIKTRGQQVTLSCSPISGHRSVSWYQQTPGQGLQFLFEYFSETQRNKGNFPGRFSGRQFSNSRSEMNVSTLELGDSALYLCASSPIEGQDQETQYFGPGTRLLVL.